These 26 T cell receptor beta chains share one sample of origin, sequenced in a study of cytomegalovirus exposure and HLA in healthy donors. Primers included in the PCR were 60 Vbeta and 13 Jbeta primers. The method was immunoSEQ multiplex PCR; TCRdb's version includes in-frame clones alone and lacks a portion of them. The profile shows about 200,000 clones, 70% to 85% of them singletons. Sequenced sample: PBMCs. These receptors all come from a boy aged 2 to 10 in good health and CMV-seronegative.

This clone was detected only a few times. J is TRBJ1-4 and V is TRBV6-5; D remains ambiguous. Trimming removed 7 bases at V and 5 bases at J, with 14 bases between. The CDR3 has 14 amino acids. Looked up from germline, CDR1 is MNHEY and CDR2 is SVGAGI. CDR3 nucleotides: TGTGCCAGCATGAGACACAGAACCAATGAAAAACTGTTTTTT. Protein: CASMRHRTNEKLFF.

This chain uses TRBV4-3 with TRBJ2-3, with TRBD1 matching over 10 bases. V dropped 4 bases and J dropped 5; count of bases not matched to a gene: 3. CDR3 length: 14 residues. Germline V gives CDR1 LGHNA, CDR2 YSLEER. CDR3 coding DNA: TGCGCCAGCAGCCTGGACAGGGGGAAAGATACGCAGTATTTT. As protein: CASSLDRGKDTQYF.

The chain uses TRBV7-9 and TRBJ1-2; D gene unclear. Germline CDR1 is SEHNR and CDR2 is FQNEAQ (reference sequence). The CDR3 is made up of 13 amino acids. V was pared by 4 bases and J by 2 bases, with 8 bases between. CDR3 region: CASSSVSNYGYTF. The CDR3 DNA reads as TGTGCCAGCAGCTCTGTGTCCAACTATGGCTACACCTTC.

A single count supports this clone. The CDR3 is CAISVRTGRDTEAFF. The CDR3 DNA is TGTGCCATCAGTGTTCGGACAGGGAGAGACACTGAAGCTTTCTTT. The chain is built from TRBV10-3 and TRBJ1-1; 8 bases align to TRBD1. The CDR3 consists of 15 residues. The V and J ends lost 4 bases and 3 bases, in that order; junction bases with no gene match: 7. Germline V lookup: CDR1 ENHRY, CDR2 SYGVKD.

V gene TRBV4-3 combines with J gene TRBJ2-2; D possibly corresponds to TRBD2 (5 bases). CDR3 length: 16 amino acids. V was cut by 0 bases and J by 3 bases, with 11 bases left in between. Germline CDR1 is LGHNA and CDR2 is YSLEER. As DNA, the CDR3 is TGCGCCAGCAGCCAAGAAACCGGGATTGACACCGGGGAGCTGTTTTTT. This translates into CASSQETGIDTGELFF.

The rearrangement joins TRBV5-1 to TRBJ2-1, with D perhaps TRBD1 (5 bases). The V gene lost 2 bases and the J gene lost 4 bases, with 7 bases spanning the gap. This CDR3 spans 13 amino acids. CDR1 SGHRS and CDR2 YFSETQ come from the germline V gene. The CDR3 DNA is TGCGCCAGCAGCTTCGACAGATACAATGAGCAGTTCTTC. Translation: CASSFDRYNEQFF.

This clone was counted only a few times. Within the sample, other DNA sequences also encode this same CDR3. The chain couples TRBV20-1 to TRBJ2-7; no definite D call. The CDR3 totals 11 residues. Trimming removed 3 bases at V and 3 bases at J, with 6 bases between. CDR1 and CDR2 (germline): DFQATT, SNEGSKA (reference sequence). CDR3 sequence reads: CSASSSYEQYF. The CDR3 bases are TGCAGTGCTAGTAGTAGCTACGAGCAGTACTTC.

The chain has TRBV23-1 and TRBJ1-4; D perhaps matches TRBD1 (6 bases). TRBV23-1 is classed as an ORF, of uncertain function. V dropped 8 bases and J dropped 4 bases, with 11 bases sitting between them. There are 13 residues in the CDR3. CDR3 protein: CASPDSLNEKLFF. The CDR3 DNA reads TGCGCCAGCCCGGACAGCCTTAATGAAAAACTGTTTTTT.

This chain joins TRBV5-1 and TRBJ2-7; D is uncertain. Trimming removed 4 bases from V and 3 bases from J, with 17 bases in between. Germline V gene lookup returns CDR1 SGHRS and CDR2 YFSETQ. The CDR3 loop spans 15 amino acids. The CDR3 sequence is CASSPWASDHYEQYF. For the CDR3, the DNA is TGCGCCAGCAGCCCCTGGGCCAGTGACCACTACGAGCAGTACTTC.

The chain's CDR3 is CASSPTVARNQPQHF. Written as DNA, the CDR3 is TGTGCCAGCTCGCCTACGGTCGCGCGCAATCAGCCCCAGCATTTT. The chain carries TRBV18 and TRBJ1-5; D is uncertain. Germline V gene data show CDR1 as KGHSH and CDR2 as LQKENI. CDR3 length: 15 amino acids. Trimming cost V 6 bases and J 2 bases, with 14 bases left between them.

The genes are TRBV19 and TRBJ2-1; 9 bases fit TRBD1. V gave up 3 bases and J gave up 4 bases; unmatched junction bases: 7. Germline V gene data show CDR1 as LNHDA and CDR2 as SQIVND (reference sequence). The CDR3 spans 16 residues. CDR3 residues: CASSISTGGGYNEQFF. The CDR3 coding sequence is TGTGCCAGTAGTATTTCGACAGGGGGGGGATACAATGAGCAGTTCTTC.

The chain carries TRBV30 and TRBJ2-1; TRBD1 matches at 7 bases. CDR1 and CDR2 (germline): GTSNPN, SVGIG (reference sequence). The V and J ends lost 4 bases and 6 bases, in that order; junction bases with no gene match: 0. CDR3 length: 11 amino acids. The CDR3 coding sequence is TGTGCCTGGACAGGGGGCAATGAGCAGTTCTTC. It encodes CAWTGGNEQFF.

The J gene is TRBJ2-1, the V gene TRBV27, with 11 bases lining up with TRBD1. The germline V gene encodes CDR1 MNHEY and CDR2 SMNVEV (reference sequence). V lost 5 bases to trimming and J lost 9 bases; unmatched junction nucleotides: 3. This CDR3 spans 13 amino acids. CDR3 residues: CASSGQGAREQFF. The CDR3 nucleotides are TGTGCCAGCAGTGGACAGGGGGCCCGTGAGCAGTTCTTC.

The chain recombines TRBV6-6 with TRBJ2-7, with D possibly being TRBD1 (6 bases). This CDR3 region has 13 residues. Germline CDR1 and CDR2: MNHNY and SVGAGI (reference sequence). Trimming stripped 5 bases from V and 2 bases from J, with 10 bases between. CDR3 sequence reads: CASSTGFTYEQYF. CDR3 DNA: TGTGCCAGCAGTACAGGGTTCACCTACGAGCAGTACTTC.

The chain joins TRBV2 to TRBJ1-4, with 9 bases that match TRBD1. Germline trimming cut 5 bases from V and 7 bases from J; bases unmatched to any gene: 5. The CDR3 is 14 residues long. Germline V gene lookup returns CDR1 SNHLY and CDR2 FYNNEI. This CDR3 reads CASSTQGAGEKLFF. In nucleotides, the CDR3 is TGTGCCAGCAGTACACAGGGGGCGGGTGAAAAACTGTTTTTT. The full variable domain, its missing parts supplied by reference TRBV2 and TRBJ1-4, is EPEVTQTPSHQVTQMGQEVILRCVPISNHLYFYWYRQILGQKVEFLVSFYNNEISEKSEIFDDQFSVERPDGSNFTLKIRSTKLEDSAMYFCASSTQGAGEKLFFGSGTQLSVL.

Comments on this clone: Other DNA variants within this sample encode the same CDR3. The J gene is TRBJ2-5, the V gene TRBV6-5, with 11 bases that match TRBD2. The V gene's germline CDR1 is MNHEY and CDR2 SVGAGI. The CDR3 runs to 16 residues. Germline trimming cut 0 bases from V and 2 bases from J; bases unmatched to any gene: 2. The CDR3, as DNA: TGTGCCAGCAGTTACTCACTAGCGGGGGCACAAGAGACCCAGTACTTC. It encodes CASSYSLAGAQETQYF.

The CDR3 spells CASSIGSGFPYNEQFF. The DNA for the CDR3 is TGTGCCAGTAGTATTGGCTCAGGTTTTCCCTACAATGAGCAGTTCTTC. The chain employs TRBV19 and TRBJ2-1; no reliable D call. Germline V gene sequence: CDR1 LNHDA, CDR2 SQIVND (reference sequence). The CDR3 runs to 16 residues. V was clipped by 3 bases and J by 2 bases, with 14 bases between them.

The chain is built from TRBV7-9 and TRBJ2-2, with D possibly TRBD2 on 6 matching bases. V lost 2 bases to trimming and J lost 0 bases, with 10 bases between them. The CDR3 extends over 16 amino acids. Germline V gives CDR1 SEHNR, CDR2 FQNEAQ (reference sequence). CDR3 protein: CASSLRRGSNTGELFF. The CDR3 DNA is TGTGCCAGCAGCTTAAGGCGGGGCTCGAACACCGGGGAGCTGTTTTTT. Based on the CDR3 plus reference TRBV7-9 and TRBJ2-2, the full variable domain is DTGVSQNPRHKITKRGQNVTFRCDPISEHNRLYWYRQTLGQGPEFLTYFQNEAQLEKSRLLSDRFSAERPKGSFSTLEIQRTEQGDSAMYLCASSLRRGSNTGELFFGEGSRLTVL.

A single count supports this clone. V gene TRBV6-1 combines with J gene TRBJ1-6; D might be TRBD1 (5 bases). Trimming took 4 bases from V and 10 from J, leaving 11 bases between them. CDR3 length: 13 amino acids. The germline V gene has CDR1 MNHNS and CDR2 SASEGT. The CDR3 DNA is TGTGCCAGCAGTGCGGGGGGAAGCTCACCCCTCCACTTT. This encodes CASSAGGSSPLHF.

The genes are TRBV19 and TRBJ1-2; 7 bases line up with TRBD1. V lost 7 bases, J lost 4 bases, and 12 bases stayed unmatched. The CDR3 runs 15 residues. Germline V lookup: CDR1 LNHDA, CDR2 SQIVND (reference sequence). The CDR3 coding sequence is TGTGCCAGTACGCCCCGGACAGGTTGGAGCTATGGCTACACCTTC. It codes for CASTPRTGWSYGYTF.

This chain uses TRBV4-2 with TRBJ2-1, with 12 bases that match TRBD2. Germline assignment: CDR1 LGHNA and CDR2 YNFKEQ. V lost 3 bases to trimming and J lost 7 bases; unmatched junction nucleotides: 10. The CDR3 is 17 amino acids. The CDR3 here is CASSHPSLAGGKNEQFF. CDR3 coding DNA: TGTGCCAGCAGCCACCCCTCACTAGCGGGGGGAAAGAATGAGCAGTTCTTC.

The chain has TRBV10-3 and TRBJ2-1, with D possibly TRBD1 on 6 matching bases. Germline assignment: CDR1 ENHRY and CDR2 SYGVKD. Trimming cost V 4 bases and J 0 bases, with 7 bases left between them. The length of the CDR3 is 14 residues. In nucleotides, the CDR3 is TGTGCCATCAGTGTGGACAGCTCCTACAATGAGCAGTTCTTC. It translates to CAISVDSSYNEQFF.

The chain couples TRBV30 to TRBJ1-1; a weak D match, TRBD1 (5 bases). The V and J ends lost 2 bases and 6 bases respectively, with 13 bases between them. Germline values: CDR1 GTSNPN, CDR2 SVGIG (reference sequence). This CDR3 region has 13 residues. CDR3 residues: CAWSPQGLPEAFF. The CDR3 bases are TGTGCCTGGAGTCCGCAGGGACTCCCTGAAGCTTTCTTT.

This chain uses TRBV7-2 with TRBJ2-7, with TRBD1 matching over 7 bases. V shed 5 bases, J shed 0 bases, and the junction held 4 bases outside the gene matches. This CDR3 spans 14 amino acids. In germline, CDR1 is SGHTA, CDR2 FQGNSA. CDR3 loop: CASSTTGVSYEQYF. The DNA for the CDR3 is TGTGCCAGCAGCACTACAGGGGTCTCCTACGAGCAGTACTTC.

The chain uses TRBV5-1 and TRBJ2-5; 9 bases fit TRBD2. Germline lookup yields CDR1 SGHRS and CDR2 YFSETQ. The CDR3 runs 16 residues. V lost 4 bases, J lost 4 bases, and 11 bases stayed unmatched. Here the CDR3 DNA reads TGCGCCAGCAGCCCCGCCGGCGGGGGGGCCACAGAGACCCAGTACTTC. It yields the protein CASSPAGGGATETQYF.

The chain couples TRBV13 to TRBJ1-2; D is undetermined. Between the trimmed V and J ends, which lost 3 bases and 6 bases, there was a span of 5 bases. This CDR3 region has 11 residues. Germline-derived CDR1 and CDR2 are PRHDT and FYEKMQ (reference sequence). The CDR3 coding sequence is TGTGCCAGCAGCTTCCTAAATGGCTACACCTTC. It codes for CASSFLNGYTF.